Listed here is a single T cell receptor beta chain. These data belong to a study of CD8 T cells in Susac syndrome. Study at large: Sequenced Susac syndrome patients included over five with active disease and 8 or 9 who were in remission.

Patients with Susac syndrome met the recently defined diagnostic criteria for definite or probable disease. Random-hexamer reverse transcription was applied to about 0.45 to 1 ug RNA. The immunoSEQ assay covered 54 Vbeta and 13 Jbeta segments for CDR3. TCRdb independently ran MiXCR on the immunoSEQ multiplex PCR reads; one entry per CDR3 protein. The sample carries over 130,000 distinct CDR3 sequences, approximately 95% recorded once. Germline lookup yields CDR1 SQVTM and CDR2 ANQGSEA. The CDR3 has 16 amino acids. With V trimmed by 7 bases and J by 7 bases, 22 bases remained unmatched. Sequencing was performed on CD4+ T cells from PBMCs. The source is a human donor with Susac syndrome. The chain carries TRBV29-1 and TRBJ2-7; 7 bases line up with TRBD1. CDR3 coding DNA: TGCAGCGCCGGCGGCCTCGGGACAGCCCACGGTGGGGAGCAGTACTTC. This encodes CSAGGLGTAHGGEQYF.